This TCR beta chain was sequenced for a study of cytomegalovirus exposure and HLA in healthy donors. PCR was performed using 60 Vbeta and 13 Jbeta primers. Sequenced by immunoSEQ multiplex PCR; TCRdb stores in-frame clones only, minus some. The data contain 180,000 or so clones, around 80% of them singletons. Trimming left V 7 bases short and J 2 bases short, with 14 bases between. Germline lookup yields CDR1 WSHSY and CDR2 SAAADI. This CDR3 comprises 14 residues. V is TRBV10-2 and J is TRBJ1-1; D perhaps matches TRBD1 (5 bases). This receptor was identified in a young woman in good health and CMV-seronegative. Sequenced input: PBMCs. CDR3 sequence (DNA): TGCGCCAGCACCCCCGACAGTGAAAACACTGAAGCTTTCTTT. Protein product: CASTPDSENTEAFF.